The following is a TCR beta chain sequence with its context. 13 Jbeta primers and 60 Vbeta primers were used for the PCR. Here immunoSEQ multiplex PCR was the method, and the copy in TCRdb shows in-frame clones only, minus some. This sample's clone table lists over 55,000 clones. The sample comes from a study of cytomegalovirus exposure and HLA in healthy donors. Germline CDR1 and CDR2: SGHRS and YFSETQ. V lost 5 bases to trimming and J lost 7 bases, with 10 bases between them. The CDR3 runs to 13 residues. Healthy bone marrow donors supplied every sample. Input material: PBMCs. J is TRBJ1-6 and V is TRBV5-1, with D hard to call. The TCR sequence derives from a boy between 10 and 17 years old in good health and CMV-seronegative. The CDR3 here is CASSSIQNSPLHF. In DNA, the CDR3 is TGCGCCAGCAGTTCCATACAGAATTCACCCCTCCACTTT.